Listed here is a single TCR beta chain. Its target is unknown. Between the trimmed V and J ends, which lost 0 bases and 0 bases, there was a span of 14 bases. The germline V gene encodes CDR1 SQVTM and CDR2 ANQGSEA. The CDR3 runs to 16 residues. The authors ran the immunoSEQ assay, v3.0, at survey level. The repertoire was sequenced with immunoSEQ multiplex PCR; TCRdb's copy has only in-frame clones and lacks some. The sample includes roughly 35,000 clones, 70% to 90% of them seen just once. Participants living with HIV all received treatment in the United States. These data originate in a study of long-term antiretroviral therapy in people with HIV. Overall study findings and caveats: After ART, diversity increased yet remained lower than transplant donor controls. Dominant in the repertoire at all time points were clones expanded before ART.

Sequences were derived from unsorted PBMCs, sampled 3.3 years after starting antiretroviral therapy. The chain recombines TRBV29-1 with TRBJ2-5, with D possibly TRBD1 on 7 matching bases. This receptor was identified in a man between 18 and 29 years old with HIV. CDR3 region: CSVEDGAGGHQETQYF. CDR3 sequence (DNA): TGCAGCGTTGAAGACGGGGCAGGGGGGCACCAAGAGACCCAGTACTTC.